Each of the 4 T cell receptor beta chains below was sequenced from the same sample in a study of CD8 T cells in Susac syndrome. An amount of RNA that ranged from roughly 0.45 to 1 ug was reverse transcribed with random hexamers. TCRdb reprocessed the immunoSEQ multiplex PCR reads with MiXCR, giving one entry per CDR3 protein. The table shows some 250,000 distinct CDR3 sequences, with around 96% occurring only once. Sequencing was carried out using CD4+ T cells from PBMCs. These receptors originate from a human donor with Susac syndrome.

The chain carries TRBV4-1 and TRBJ2-2; D call uncertain. This CDR3 region has 15 residues. Germline V gene lookup returns CDR1 MGHRA and CDR2 YSYEKL. Trimming stripped 4 bases from V and 5 bases from J, with 14 bases between. The CDR3 is CASSLMASHTGELFF. The CDR3 region has the DNA TGCGCCAGCAGCCTTATGGCTTCTCATACCGGGGAGCTGTTTTTT.

The rearrangement uses TRBV12-3 or TRBV12-4 and TRBJ1-2; D is unresolved. V was trimmed by 5 bases and J by 9 bases, leaving 13 bases between them. This CDR3 spans 12 amino acids. The CDR3: CASSLDRGSYTF. In DNA form, the CDR3 reads TGTGCCAGCAGTCTAGATAGAGGGAGCTACACCTTC.

In DNA, the CDR3 is TGTGCCAGCTCACCGACGGGAATCTCTGGGGCCAACGTCCTGACTTTC. Its protein is CASSPTGISGANVLTF. The genes are TRBV18 and TRBJ2-6, with D perhaps TRBD2 (5 bases). CDR1 and CDR2 from the germline V gene are KGHSH and LQKENI. V was cut by 3 bases and J by 0 bases, with 9 bases left in between. The CDR3 runs to 16 residues.

The chain has TRBV11-2 and TRBJ2-6, with D tentatively TRBD1 or TRBD2 (5 bases each). The CDR3 has 17 amino acids. The germline V gene has CDR1 SGHAT and CDR2 FQNNGV. V was pared by 1 base and J by 2 bases, with 12 bases between. CDR3 residues: CASSLAVGVAGANVLTF. Here the CDR3 DNA reads TGTGCCAGCAGCTTAGCGGTGGGGGTGGCTGGGGCCAACGTCCTGACTTTC.